The rows below give T cell receptor beta chains drawn from one sample of a study of TIL therapy for anti-PD-1-resistant metastatic lung cancer. The assay was immunoSEQ multiplex PCR, and TCRdb's table has in-frame clones only and misses some. The sample has about 50,000 clones, approximately 83% seen once. Sequencing was performed on blood, taken at baseline. The receptors come from a person aged 25-80 years with non-small cell lung cancer. Each CDR3 is given with its conserved first and last residue. D genes are given only for firm matches. Not every row has a clone size; where given, it reads once, few, many or a size class.

TGTGCCAGCAGTAGGGACAGCTCCTACGAGCAGTACTTC | CASSRDSSYEQYF | TRBJ2-7 | TRBD1 | TRBV12-3/TRBV12-4 | NA
TGTGCCAGCAGCCAAGTAGGACCCACCGGGGAGCTGTTTTTT | CASSQVGPTGELFF | TRBJ2-2 | NA | TRBV3-1/TRBV3-2 | NA
TGTGCCAGCAATCAATTCGGCACTGAAGCTTTCTTT | CASNQFGTEAFF | TRBJ1-1 | NA | TRBV6-5 | NA
TGCGCCAGCAGCTTGGAGGGCAGGGGCCAGGGCGGGGAGCTGTTTTTT | CASSLEGRGQGGELFF | TRBJ2-2 | NA | TRBV5-1 | NA
TGTGCCAGCAGGGGTCGATATAGCAATCAGCCCCAGCATTTT | CASRGRYSNQPQHF | TRBJ1-5 | NA | TRBV6-6 | NA
TGTGCCTGGAGTAACCCGGGACTAGGGCCCAGCACAGATACGCAGTATTTT | CAWSNPGLGPSTDTQYF | TRBJ2-3 | TRBD2 | TRBV30 | NA
TGTGCCATCAGCGAAAGGGGCACTGAAGCTTTCTTT | CAISERGTEAFF | TRBJ1-1 | NA | TRBV10-3 | NA
TGTGCCTGGTCCCCAAGTCCGCCGGGCGAGACCCAGTACTTC | CAWSPSPPGETQYF | TRBJ2-5 | NA | TRBV30 | NA
TGCAGTGCTAGTACAGCGGGGGGGCCTATAGATACGCAGTATTTT | CSASTAGGPIDTQYF | TRBJ2-3 | TRBD2 | TRBV20-1 | NA
TGCAGTGCTAGAGAACCAGGGTGGGTTGTCTTC | CSAREPGWVVF | TRBJ2-1 | NA | TRBV20-1 | NA
TGTGCCTCCCAGGGACAGAAAAATGAAAAACTGTTTTTT | CASQGQKNEKLFF | TRBJ1-4 | TRBD1 | TRBV24-1 | NA
TGTGCCACCAATACGTCGTGGCAACCTGGCTATGGCTACACCTTC | CATNTSWQPGYGYTF | TRBJ1-2 | NA | TRBV24-1 | NA
TGTGCCAGCAGTAGGGGACACAACAATGAGCAGTTCTTC | CASSRGHNNEQFF | TRBJ2-1 | NA | TRBV28 | NA
TGTGCCAGCAGCGAGGGGGGGCGGTCCCAAGAGACCCAGTACTTC | CASSEGGRSQETQYF | TRBJ2-5 | NA | TRBV9 | NA
TGTGCCAGCAGTGAATTAGGGCGGGAGACCTACAATGAGCAGTTCTTC | CASSELGRETYNEQFF | TRBJ2-1 | TRBD2 | TRBV25-1 | NA
TGTGCCAGCAGCGGCGGGGGGGAGGGCAATCAGCCCCAGCATTTT | CASSGGGEGNQPQHF | TRBJ1-5 | NA | TRBV6-5 | NA
TGTGCCAGCAGCTTGCGGGACAGGGGGTTCATAGATACGCAGTATTTT | CASSLRDRGFIDTQYF | TRBJ2-3 | TRBD1 | TRBV11-2 | NA
TGTGCCAGCAGCTTAGCGGTGGCTAGCGGGGCCTACGAGCAGTACTTC | CASSLAVASGAYEQYF | TRBJ2-7 | TRBD2 | TRBV7-8 | NA
TGTGCCAGCAGTTGGCAGGGACCCTCCGAGCAGTACTTC | CASSWQGPSEQYF | TRBJ2-7 | NA | TRBV27 | few
TGTGCCAGCCCACAGGGAAGCGGGAACACCGGGGAGCTGTTTTTT | CASPQGSGNTGELFF | TRBJ2-2 | NA | TRBV18 | NA
TGTGCCAGCAGCCCCAGTGAAGCCCAGAGGGAGGGCTACACCTTC | CASSPSEAQREGYTF | TRBJ1-2 | NA | TRBV28 | NA
TGTGCCAGCAGTGAATTGACAGCCTTTTCCTACGAGCAGTACTTC | CASSELTAFSYEQYF | TRBJ2-7 | NA | TRBV25-1 | NA
TGTGCCACCAGCACCCCGCCCCCAAGAGCCAACGTCCTGACTTTC | CATSTPPPRANVLTF | TRBJ2-6 | NA | TRBV15 | few
TGTGCCAGCAGTGGGACGCGGGACCCACCGAGATGGGATGAAAAACTGTTTTTT | CASSGTRDPPRWDEKLFF | TRBJ1-4 | NA | TRBV6-1 | NA
TGTGCCTTGACGACGAAACGGTACGAGCAGTACTTC | CALTTKRYEQYF | TRBJ2-7 | NA | TRBV30 | once
TGTGCCAGCAGCCCTAGCGGGGGGGCAGAAGAGCAGTTCTTC | CASSPSGGAEEQFF | TRBJ2-1 | TRBD2 | TRBV5-4 | NA
TGTGCCAGCAGCTTCTCAAACTATGGCTACACCTTC | CASSFSNYGYTF | TRBJ1-2 | NA | TRBV7-2 | NA
TGTGCCAGCAGTTACTCGACCGGCCAGCAGTTCTTC | CASSYSTGQQFF | TRBJ2-1 | NA | TRBV6-2/TRBV6-3 | NA
TGTGCCAGCAGCTTAATGGCACTAGCGGATACGCAGTATTTT | CASSLMALADTQYF | TRBJ2-3 | TRBD2 | TRBV7-2 | once
TGTGCCAGCACGGCTGTAGGTTCCTATGGCTACACCTTC | CASTAVGSYGYTF | TRBJ1-2 | NA | TRBV19 | once
TGTGCCAGCAGTTTAGGGACGTCCGATACGCAGTATTTT | CASSLGTSDTQYF | TRBJ2-3 | NA | TRBV27 | NA